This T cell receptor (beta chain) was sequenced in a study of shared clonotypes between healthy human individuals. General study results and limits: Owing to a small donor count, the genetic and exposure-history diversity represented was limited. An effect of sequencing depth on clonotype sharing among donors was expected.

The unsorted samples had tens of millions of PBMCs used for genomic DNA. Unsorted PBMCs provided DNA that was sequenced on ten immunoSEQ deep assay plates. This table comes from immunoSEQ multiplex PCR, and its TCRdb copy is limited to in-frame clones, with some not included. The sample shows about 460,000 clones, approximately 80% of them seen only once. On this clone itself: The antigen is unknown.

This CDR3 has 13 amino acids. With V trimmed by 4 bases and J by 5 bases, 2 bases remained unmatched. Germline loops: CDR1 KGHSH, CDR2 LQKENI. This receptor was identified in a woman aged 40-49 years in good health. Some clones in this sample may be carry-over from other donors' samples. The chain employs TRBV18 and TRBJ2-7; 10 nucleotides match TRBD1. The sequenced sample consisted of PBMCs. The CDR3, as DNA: TGTGCCAGCTCACGACAGGGGGCGAACGAGCAGTACTTC. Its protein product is CASSRQGANEQYF.